A selection of T cell receptor beta chains follows, all from one sample in a study of blood T cell repertoires in COVID-19. Profiled with immunoSEQ multiplex PCR; TCRdb holds only in-frame clones, not every one. The sample holds fewer than 650,000 clones, less than 90% seen once. Sequencing was done on a sample of peripheral blood. These receptors were taken from a woman aged 50 to 65 with COVID-19, enrolled during active disease. Each CDR3 is given with its conserved first and last residue. The D gene is left open where the match is weak. A clone size is listed for some rows: how often the clone was seen (once, few, many), or a class if it is expanded.

clone_size j_call v_call d_call cdr3_nt cdr3_aa
. TRBJ2-1 TRBV5-1 . TGCGCCAGCAGCTTGGCAGTTTCCTACAATGAGCAGTTCTTC CASSLAVSYNEQFF
. TRBJ2-7 TRBV27 TRBD1 TGTGCCAGCCGCGGACAGGGATACTACGAGCAGTATTTC CASRGQGYYEQYF
. TRBJ1-2 TRBV18 TRBD1 TGTGCCAGCTCGGCCGGGACAGAAGGATATGGCTACACCTTC CASSAGTEGYGYTF
. TRBJ2-7 TRBV10-3 TRBD2 TGTGCCATCAGTGACCCGGGACTAGGGATAGACGAGCAGTACTTC CAISDPGLGIDEQYF
. TRBJ2-3 TRBV6-1 TRBD2 TGTGCCAGCAGTGGACATATGACTAGCGGGGGGCCCACAGATACGCAGTATTTT CASSGHMTSGGPTDTQYF
. TRBJ2-7 TRBV5-1 . TGCGCCAGCAGCTTGGTGAGTAACTACGAGCAGTACTTC CASSLVSNYEQYF
. TRBJ2-1 TRBV12-5 TRBD2 TGTGCTAGTGGTTTGGTACTAGCGGGGAGCTCCTACAATGAGCAGTTCTTC CASGLVLAGSSYNEQFF
. TRBJ1-4 TRBV14 . TGTGCCAGCAGAAGGGGCAGGTCTACAACTAATGAAAAACTGTTTTTT CASRRGRSTTNEKLFF
few TRBJ1-1 TRBV11-2 . TGTGCCAGCAGCTTAGGAGGTGGTGCTGAAGCTTTCTTT CASSLGGGAEAFF
. TRBJ2-2 TRBV19 TRBD1 TGTGCCAGTACTCCACAGGGGACCGGGGAGCTGTTTTTT CASTPQGTGELFF
. TRBJ1-2 TRBV19 TRBD1 TGTGCCACTTTCGACAGGGGATCTGGCTACACCTTC CATFDRGSGYTF
. TRBJ1-1 TRBV29-1 . TGCAGCGTTCTGGGCCGCGGGGGCACTGAAGCTTTCTTT CSVLGRGGTEAFF
. TRBJ2-1 TRBV14 . TGTGCCAGCAGCCAAGAAGCGGGCAGTCAGTTCTTC CASSQEAGSQFF
. TRBJ1-2 TRBV27 TRBD1 TGTGCCAGCAGTAGAGGGACAGGGGGCGCCTACTATGGCTACACCTTC CASSRGTGGAYYGYTF
many TRBJ2-7 TRBV5-4 TRBD1 TGTGCCAGCAGCTTGAGTTTTGGACAGGGGGACGAGCAGTACTTC CASSLSFGQGDEQYF
. TRBJ1-6 TRBV28 . TGTGCCAGCAAGGAGAGCTCCTATAATTCACCCCTCCACTTT CASKESSYNSPLHF
. TRBJ1-2 TRBV6-5 TRBD1 TGTGCCAGCAGAAAGACAGGGGCAGGCTACACCTTC CASRKTGAGYTF
. TRBJ2-3 TRBV3-1/TRBV3-2 TRBD1 TGTGCCAGCAAGGACAGGGGGAGCACAGATACGCAGTATTTT CASKDRGSTDTQYF
. TRBJ2-7 TRBV27 TRBD1 TGTGCCAGCAGGACAGGGCTTTCCCACGAGCAGTACTTC CASRTGLSHEQYF
. TRBJ2-7 TRBV28 TRBD2 TGTGCCAGCAGTCAACCGGGACTAGGGGACGACGAGCAGTACTTC CASSQPGLGDDEQYF
. TRBJ1-2 TRBV16 TRBD1 TGTGCCAGCAGCCAATCGCCGGGACAGGGGGCCTACACCTTC CASSQSPGQGAYTF
. TRBJ2-1 TRBV15 TRBD2 TGTGCCACCAGCAGAGAGGGACTAGCAATCGATGAGCAGTTCTTC CATSREGLAIDEQFF
. TRBJ1-3 TRBV5-1 . TGCGCCAGCAGCTTGGATGGACAGTCCTCTGGAAACACCATATATTTT CASSLDGQSSGNTIYF
. TRBJ2-7 TRBV19 TRBD1 TGTGCCAGTAGTTGGGGACAGGGGATCGACGAGCAGTACTTC CASSWGQGIDEQYF
. TRBJ1-6 TRBV3-1/TRBV3-2 . TGTGCCAGCAGCCAACGGCAGGCCGATCCACCCCTCCACTTT CASSQRQADPPLHF
once TRBJ2-2 TRBV9 TRBD2 TGTGCCAGCAGCCCCGCAGGACTAGCGGGGGGACCAACAGGGGAGCTGTTTTTT CASSPAGLAGGPTGELFF
. TRBJ2-7 TRBV19 . TGTGCCAGTAGCCTACAGGGATACGAGCAGTACTTC CASSLQGYEQYF
. TRBJ1-1 TRBV29-1 . TGCAGCGTTGACCCGACAGGGAACACTGAAGCTTTCTTT CSVDPTGNTEAFF
. TRBJ1-1 TRBV7-2 . TGTGCCAGCAGCTCAATTGATTCGGCTGAAGCTTTCTTT CASSSIDSAEAFF
many TRBJ2-7 TRBV19 TRBD1 TGTGCCAGTAGTATCTCAGGGACAGGGGGTTACGAGCAGTACTTC CASSISGTGGYEQYF
. TRBJ1-2 TRBV9 . TGTGCCAGCAGCGGATCGATCGGGGTGGGATTCTATGGCTACACCTTC CASSGSIGVGFYGYTF
. TRBJ2-6 TRBV27 . TGTGCCAGCACCCTTACTATGGGGGCCAACGTCCTGACTTTC CASTLTMGANVLTF
. TRBJ2-7 TRBV5-1 . TGCGCCAGCAGCCTCCTACTCCGGGAACCCTACGAGCAGTACTTC CASSLLLREPYEQYF
. TRBJ2-7 TRBV7-6 . TGTGCCAGCAGCTTAGGTGGCGGTCATAGCTCCTACGAGCAGTACTTC CASSLGGGHSSYEQYF
. TRBJ1-1 TRBV7-2 . TGTGCCAGCAGCTTGTTGGGACTAGTTAACGGAGCTTTCTTT CASSLLGLVNGAFF
. TRBJ1-1 TRBV5-1 . TGCGCCTGTAAGTCCCAGGGTACCAACACTGAAGCTTTCTTT CACKSQGTNTEAFF
. TRBJ2-2 TRBV6-5 . TGTGCCAGCAGTTACGACAGGAACGCGAACACCGGGGAGCTGTTTTTT CASSYDRNANTGELFF
. TRBJ1-2 TRBV18 . TGTGCCAGCTCATCTCGACAAAACTATGGCTACACCTTC CASSSRQNYGYTF
. TRBJ1-1 TRBV5-6 TRBD1 TGTGCCAGCAGCCACAGGGGGCAGTACACTGAAGCTTTCTTT CASSHRGQYTEAFF
. TRBJ1-1 TRBV6-1 TRBD1 TGTGCCAGCAGTGAATCGTGGACAGGGGTGAACACTGAAGCTTTCTTT CASSESWTGVNTEAFF
. TRBJ1-5 TRBV4-2 . TGTGCCAGCAGCCAAGATTACGGACAGCTGAATCAGCCCCAGCATTTT CASSQDYGQLNQPQHF
. TRBJ2-1 TRBV24-1 TRBD1 TGTGCCACCAGTGGAGGGACAGGGGACTCCTACAATGAGCAGTTCTTC CATSGGTGDSYNEQFF
. TRBJ1-2 TRBV19 . TGTGCCAGTAGTATTTGGCAAGCTAACTATGGCTACACCTTC CASSIWQANYGYTF
. TRBJ1-1 TRBV5-6 . TGTGCCAGCAGCATAGGGGGACAGAACACTGAAGCTTTCTTT CASSIGGQNTEAFF
. TRBJ1-2 TRBV12-2 . TGTGCAAGTCGATGTGGTGTCAGGGGTTTCTATGGCTACACCTTC CASRCGVRGFYGYTF
. TRBJ2-7 TRBV28 . TGTGCCAGCAGTTTTCCGAGGGACGAGCAGTACTTC CASSFPRDEQYF
. TRBJ2-7 TRBV11-3 . TGTGCCAGCAGCTGGTCACAGGACGGCGAGCAGTACTTC CASSWSQDGEQYF
. TRBJ1-5 TRBV5-1 . TGCGCCAGCAGCTTGGGGACAGTACCCAATCAGCCCCAGCATTTT CASSLGTVPNQPQHF
. TRBJ2-7 TRBV3-1/TRBV3-2 . TGTGCCAGCAGCCAAGTAGGAGAGCCGTACTTC CASSQVGEPYF
. TRBJ2-5 TRBV4-2 TRBD2 TGTGCCAGCAGCCTTAGAACGGGGGGGGAAGAGACCCAGTACTTC CASSLRTGGEETQYF
once TRBJ1-2 TRBV19 . TGTGCCAGTAGTCTTTACGCAGGACATAGGGATGGCTACACCTTC CASSLYAGHRDGYTF
few TRBJ1-1 TRBV12-3/TRBV12-4 . TGTGCCAGCAGTTTGTGGAGGACTGAAGCTTTCTTT CASSLWRTEAFF
few TRBJ1-2 TRBV18 TRBD1 TGTGCCAGCTCACCACGAGAGACAGGGGTAGCCGGCTACACCTTC CASSPRETGVAGYTF
. TRBJ2-3 TRBV6-4 . TGTGCCAGCAGTGCAGGGGCGCCTCCCAAGGTTGCGCAGTATTTT CASSAGAPPKVAQYF
. TRBJ1-2 TRBV12-3/TRBV12-4 . TGTGCCAGCAGTTTTGGGGGCGGCTACACCTTC CASSFGGGYTF
. TRBJ1-1 TRBV5-1 TRBD1 TGCGCCAGCAGCGGGACAGGGGTAACTGAAGCTTTCTTT CASSGTGVTEAFF